This TCR beta chain was sequenced during a study of cytomegalovirus exposure and HLA in healthy donors. This PCR relied on a set of 60 Vbeta primers and 13 Jbeta primers. Libraries were prepared by immunoSEQ multiplex PCR; TCRdb keeps only in-frame clonotypes and omits some of them. Of about 180,000 clones listed, 75% are singletons. The CDR3 runs to 13 residues. Germline loops: CDR1 MDHEN, CDR2 SYDVKM. The germline V and J ends were trimmed by 6 bases and 4 bases, with 12 bases remaining between them. The rearrangement uses TRBV28 and TRBJ1-2, with a tentative D call TRBD1 (5 bases). Sequencing was carried out using PBMCs. The source of this sequence is a male donor in good health and CMV-seronegative. The CDR3 is CASSPGLSYGYTF. CDR3 nucleotides: TGTGCCAGCAGCCCAGGGTTGAGCTATGGCTACACCTTC.